Here is one T cell receptor beta chain with its context. Its antigen remains unknown. This sample was taken from a study of shared clonotypes between healthy human individuals. Findings and limits, study-wide: Generation probabilities of non-shared clonotypes were lower (relative to those shared by all four donors). Only blood underwent sampling, and tissue repertoires likely differ. Rarefaction exposed incomplete sorted-subset sequencing despite large depth.

V was trimmed by 4 bases and J by 4 bases, leaving 20 bases between them. The CDR3 is 16 residues long. Germline values: CDR1 KGHSH, CDR2 LQKENI. From CD4+ cells came CD45RA+ naive and CD45RA-negative memory subsets. Clones were sequenced by immunoSEQ multiplex PCR, and TCRdb holds only the in-frame ones, with some missing. Altogether about 2 million clones are present, 95% being singletons, with the ten largest covering 0.1% to 0.15%. This TCR was sampled from a man between 18 and 29 years old in good health. V usage is TRBV18 and J usage is TRBJ2-7; tentatively, D is TRBD1 (5 bases). Sample: naive CD4+ T cells sorted from blood. Indicated subset: CD45RA+ positively selected. The CDR3 DNA reads TGTGCCAGCTCACTGGAGAAAGGGGCCCTTATGTACGAGCAGTACTTC. This translates into CASSLEKGALMYEQYF.